One and the same sample provided the 2 T cell receptor beta chains below, sequenced in a study of tumor-infiltrating lymphocytes in glioblastoma multiforme. TCR beta libraries were built from RNA through three nested multiplex PCR rounds using modified ARM-PCR. MiXCR, run by TCRdb on the multiplex PCR reads, gives a single entry per CDR3 protein. This table has 20,000 or so distinct CDR3 sequences, just under 70% appearing once. Material for sequencing was peripheral blood. The receptor set was obtained from a male donor with glioblastoma.

The rearrangement links TRBV20-1 to TRBJ2-7, with 8 bases identical to TRBD2. V lost 6 bases to trimming and J lost 5 bases; unmatched junction nucleotides: 12. CDR3 length: 14 amino acids. In germline, CDR1 is DFQATT, CDR2 SNEGSKA (reference sequence). The CDR3 nucleotides are TGCAGTGCCGGAGATCGGGAGGGAACCCACGAGCAGTACTTC. Protein sequence: CSAGDREGTHEQYF.

For this clonotype: A read error may be the cause here, since a much bigger clone is one base away. The chain uses TRBV28 and TRBJ2-6; TRBD2 matches at 10 bases. The CDR3 consists of 17 residues. Germline trimming cut 7 bases from V and 4 bases from J; bases unmatched to any gene: 10. CDR1 MDHEN and CDR2 SYDVKM come from the germline V gene. CDR3 DNA sequence: TGTGCCAGCACCCCTAGCGGGAGACGGTCGGGGGCCAACGTCCTGACTTTC. It is translated as CASTPSGRRSGANVLTF.